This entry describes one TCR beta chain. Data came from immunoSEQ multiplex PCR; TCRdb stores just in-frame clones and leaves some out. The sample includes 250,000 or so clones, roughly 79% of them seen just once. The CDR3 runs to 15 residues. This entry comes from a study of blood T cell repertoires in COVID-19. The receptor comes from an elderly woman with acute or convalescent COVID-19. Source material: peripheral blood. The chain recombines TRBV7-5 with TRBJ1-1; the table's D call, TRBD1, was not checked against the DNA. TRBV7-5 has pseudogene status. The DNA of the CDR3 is TGTGTCATAGACCCCTGGACAGGGGAGAACACTGAAGCTTTCTTT. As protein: CVIDPWTGENTEAFF.